The 9 T cell receptor beta chains reported below all come from one sample, sequenced in a study of cytotoxic CD8 clonotypes in ibrutinib-treated CLL. This table comes from immunoSEQ multiplex PCR, and its TCRdb copy is limited to in-frame clones, with some not included. The sample lists about 140,000 clones; around 84% were seen once. The sample in question was PBMCs, obtained after 36 months of ibrutinib treatment. Source of these receptors: a human donor with chronic lymphocytic leukemia.

This clone came up many times. The chain is built from TRBV25-1 and TRBJ2-5; 9 bases are shared with TRBD2. V lost 2 bases and J lost 3; bases outside the gene matches: 4. This CDR3 has 15 residues. CDR1 MGHDK and CDR2 SYGVNS come from the germline V gene. In DNA form, the CDR3 reads TGTGCCAGCAGTGAACTTGCTAGCGGGAAAGAGACCCAGTACTTC. It encodes CASSELASGKETQYF.

The J gene is TRBJ2-7, the V gene TRBV28; D gene unclear. Trimming took off 6 bases at V and 3 bases at J, with 9 bases between the two ends. Per germline, CDR1 MDHEN and CDR2 SYDVKM. This CDR3 comprises 12 residues. For the CDR3, the DNA is TGTGCCAGCAGAGGGCCCAACTACGAGCAGTACTTC. Protein sequence: CASRGPNYEQYF.

This rearrangement joins TRBV15 to TRBJ1-1; 7 bases line up with TRBD1. Trimming at V came to 0 bases and at J to 1 base, leaving 5 bases not matched to a gene. Germline CDR1 reads LNHNV; CDR2 reads YYDKDF (reference sequence). There are 16 residues in the CDR3. The CDR3 DNA reads as TGTGCCACCAGCAGAGATCGAGGGACAGCGAACACTGAAGCTTTCTTT. Protein: CATSRDRGTANTEAFF.

The rearrangement joins TRBV29-1 to TRBJ2-3; 9 nucleotides agree with TRBD1. This CDR3 is built from 13 residues. Germline values: CDR1 SQVTM, CDR2 ANQGSEA. With V trimmed by 5 bases and J by 6 bases, 6 bases remained unmatched. The CDR3 loop reads CSVYTDRGDTQYF. In DNA form, the CDR3 reads TGCAGCGTTTACACGGACAGGGGTGATACGCAGTATTTT.

V is TRBV5-1 and J is TRBJ2-3, with D perhaps given as TRBD1 or TRBD2 (5 bases each). The CDR3 totals 16 residues. Trimming removed 6 bases at V and 1 base at J, with 18 bases between. Germline assignment: CDR1 SGHRS and CDR2 YFSETQ. The CDR3 is CASNSYGGYGTDTQYF. DNA for the CDR3: TGCGCCAGCAATTCGTATGGGGGTTACGGCACAGATACGCAGTATTTT. The variable domain in full, with the rest retrieved from reference TRBV5-1 and TRBJ2-3, is KAGVTQTPRYLIKTRGQQVTLSCSPISGHRSVSWYQQTPGQGLQFLFEYFSETQRNKGNFPGRFSGRQFSNSRSEMNVSTLELGDSALYLCASNSYGGYGTDTQYFGPGTRLTVL.

This chain links TRBV10-3 with TRBJ2-7, with 8 bases that match TRBD1. The germline gives CDR1 ENHRY, CDR2 SYGVKD. The CDR3 length is 15 residues. The junction had 7 bases not matched to a gene; V was cut back by 0 bases and J by 6 bases. In DNA, the CDR3 is TGTGCCATCAGTGAGTCAGGACAGGGCCCGGGCGAGCAGTACTTC. This encodes CAISESGQGPGEQYF.

The CDR3 sequence: CASSPLLAGERETQYF. The CDR3 DNA reads TGTGCCAGCAGCCCTCTCCTAGCGGGAGAACGAGAGACCCAGTACTTC. V and J are TRBV7-6 and TRBJ2-5; TRBD2 matches at 10 bases. CDR3 length equals 16 residues. V shed 5 bases and J 4 bases; nucleotides not matched to a gene: 10. In germline, CDR1 is SGHVS, CDR2 FNYEAQ.

This clone has more than one count but fewer than ten. The chain carries TRBV27 and TRBJ1-2; TRBD1 matches at 7 bases. The germline gives CDR1 MNHEY, CDR2 SMNVEV (reference sequence). After removal of 6 bases from V and 2 bases from J, the junction contained 6 bases not matched to a gene. The CDR3 consists of 14 residues. This CDR3 reads CASSRTGDNYGYTF. In DNA form, the CDR3 reads TGTGCCAGCAGCCGGACAGGAGACAACTATGGCTACACCTTC.

This clone has just a few counts. The V gene is TRBV20-1, the J gene TRBJ1-1, with a tentative D call TRBD1 (5 bases). In germline, CDR1 is DFQATT, CDR2 SNEGSKA (reference sequence). Trimming took off 6 bases at V and 5 bases at J, with 10 bases between the two ends. This CDR3 region has 11 residues. In nucleotides, the CDR3 is TGCAGTGCCAGTAGGGGAACTGAAGCTTTCTTT. Translation gives CSASRGTEAFF.